This T cell receptor beta chain was observed in a study of blood T cell repertoires in COVID-19. Profiled with immunoSEQ multiplex PCR; TCRdb holds only in-frame clones, not every one. Found here are 300,000 to 400,000 clones, around 87% of them singletons; the top ten hold 1%. Germline V gene sequence: CDR1 MDHEN, CDR2 SYDVKM. The CDR3 runs 15 residues. The junction had 7 bases not matched to a gene; V was cut back by 6 bases and J by 7 bases. The sequencing input was peripheral blood. The sequence came from a man over 45 with active or convalescent COVID-19. This rearrangement joins TRBV28 to TRBJ2-1, with TRBD2 matching over 12 bases. The CDR3 region is CASSPGLAGWNEQFF. CDR3 DNA: TGTGCCAGCAGCCCGGGACTAGCGGGTTGGAATGAGCAGTTCTTC.